The 5 T cell receptor beta chains in this list originate from one sample, sequenced in a study of blood T cell repertoires in COVID-19. TCRdb keeps only in-frame clones here, not all; method: immunoSEQ multiplex PCR. The sample consists of approximately 110,000 clones, more than 75% of them appearing once. Sample: peripheral blood. The receptors originated from a man aged 40-55 years with acute or convalescent COVID-19.

The chain carries TRBV6-1 and TRBJ2-7; tentatively, D is TRBD1 (5 bases). CDR1 is MNHNS, CDR2 SASEGT, per germline. Trimming pared 2 bases from V and 4 bases from J, leaving 18 bases between. This CDR3 region has 16 residues. The chain's CDR3 is CASSEYWQGFTYEQYF. The CDR3 nucleotides read TGTGCCAGCAGTGAATACTGGCAGGGTTTCACTTACGAGCAGTACTTC.

The gene calls are TRBV19 and TRBJ1-1; TRBD1 might be the D (6 bases). V gave up 4 bases and J gave up 4 bases, with 10 bases separating them. Germline loops: CDR1 LNHDA, CDR2 SQIVND (reference sequence). CDR3 size: 13 residues. This CDR3 is CASSNRDGTEAFF. CDR3 coding DNA: TGTGCCAGTAGTAACAGGGATGGCACTGAAGCTTTCTTT.

This chain links TRBV5-1 with TRBJ2-3; 8 bases fit TRBD2. The CDR3 covers 16 residues. Germline CDR1 is SGHRS and CDR2 is YFSETQ. With V trimmed by 4 bases and J by 3 bases, 10 bases remained unmatched. CDR3 loop: CASSPTGLVVTDTQYF. The CDR3 coding sequence is TGCGCCAGCAGCCCTACGGGACTAGTTGTGACAGATACGCAGTATTTT.

The chain combines TRBV23-1 with TRBJ2-7; TRBD1 might be the D (5 bases). TRBV23-1 qualifies as an ORF whose function is uncertain. V was clipped by 10 bases and J by 3 bases, with 19 bases between them. This CDR3 is built from 14 residues. This CDR3 reads CAIPSPQGLYEQYF. The CDR3 DNA sequence: TGCGCCATCCCCTCCCCCCAGGGTCTCTACGAGCAGTACTTC.

The gene calls are TRBV5-1 and TRBJ1-1; 12 nucleotides align to TRBD1. Losses at the gene ends were 4 bases for V and 5 bases for J; bases not matched to a gene: 12. Germline CDR1 reads SGHRS; CDR2 reads YFSETQ. The CDR3 contains 17 residues. As DNA, the CDR3 is TGCGCCAGCAGCCTAGGGACAGGGGGCGTATTTGGGACTGAAGCTTTCTTT. Its protein is CASSLGTGGVFGTEAFF.